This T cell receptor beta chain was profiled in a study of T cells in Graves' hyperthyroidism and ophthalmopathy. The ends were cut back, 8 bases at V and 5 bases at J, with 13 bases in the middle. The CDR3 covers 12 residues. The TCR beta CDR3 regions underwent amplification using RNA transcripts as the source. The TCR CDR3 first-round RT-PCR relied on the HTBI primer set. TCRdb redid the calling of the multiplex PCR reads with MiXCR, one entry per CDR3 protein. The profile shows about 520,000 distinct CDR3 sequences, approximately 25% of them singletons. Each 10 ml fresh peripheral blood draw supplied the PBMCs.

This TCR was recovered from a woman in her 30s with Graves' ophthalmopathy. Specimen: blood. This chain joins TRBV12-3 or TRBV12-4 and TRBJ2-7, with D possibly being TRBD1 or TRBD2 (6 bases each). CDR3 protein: CASSPGADEQYF. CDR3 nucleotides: TGTGCCAGCTCCCCGGGGGCCGACGAGCAGTACTTC.